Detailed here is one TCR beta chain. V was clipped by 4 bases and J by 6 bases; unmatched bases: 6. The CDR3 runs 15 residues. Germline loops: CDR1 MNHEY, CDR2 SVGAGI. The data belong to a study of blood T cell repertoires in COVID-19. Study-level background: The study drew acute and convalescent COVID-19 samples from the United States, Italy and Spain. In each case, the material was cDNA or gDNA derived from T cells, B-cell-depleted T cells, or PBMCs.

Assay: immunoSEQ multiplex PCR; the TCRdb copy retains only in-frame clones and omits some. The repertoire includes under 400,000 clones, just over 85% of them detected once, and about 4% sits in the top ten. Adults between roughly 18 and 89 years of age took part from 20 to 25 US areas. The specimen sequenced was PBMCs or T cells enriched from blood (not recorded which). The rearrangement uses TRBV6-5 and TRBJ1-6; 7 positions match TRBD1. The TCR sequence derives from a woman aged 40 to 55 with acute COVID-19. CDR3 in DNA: TGTGCCAGCAGTTTATTGGACAGGCTTAATTCACCCCTCCACTTT. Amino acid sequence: CASSLLDRLNSPLHF.